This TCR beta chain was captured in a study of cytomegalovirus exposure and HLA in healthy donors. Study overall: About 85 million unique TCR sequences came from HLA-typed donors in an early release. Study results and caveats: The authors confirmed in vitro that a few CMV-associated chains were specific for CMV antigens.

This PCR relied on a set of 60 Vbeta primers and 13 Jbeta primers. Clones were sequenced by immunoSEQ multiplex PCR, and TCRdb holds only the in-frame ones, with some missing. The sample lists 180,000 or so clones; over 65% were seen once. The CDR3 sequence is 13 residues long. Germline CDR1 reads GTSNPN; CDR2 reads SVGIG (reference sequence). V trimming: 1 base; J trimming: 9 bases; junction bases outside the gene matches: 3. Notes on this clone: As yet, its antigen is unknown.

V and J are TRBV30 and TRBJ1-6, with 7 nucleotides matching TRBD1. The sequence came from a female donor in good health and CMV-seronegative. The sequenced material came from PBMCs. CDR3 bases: TGTGCCTGGAGTGCCTACAGGGGTTCACCCCTCCACTTT. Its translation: CAWSAYRGSPLHF. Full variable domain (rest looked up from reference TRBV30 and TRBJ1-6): SQTIHQWPATLVQPVGSPLSLECTVEGTSNPNLYWYRQAAGRGLQLLFYSVGIGQISSEVPQNLSASRPQDRQFILSSKKLLLSDSGFYLCAWSAYRGSPLHFGNGTRLTVT.